Below are 3 T cell receptor beta chains sequenced from a single sample in a study of OX40 agonist ivuxolimab in advanced cancers. Clones were sequenced by immunoSEQ multiplex PCR, and TCRdb holds only the in-frame ones, with some missing. The sample yields tens of thousands of clones, roughly 94% seen once. Sequencing was performed on CD4+ or CD8+ T cells sorted from blood, taken in a trial of the OX40 agonist ivuxolimab. The receptors come from an adult with an advanced solid tumor such as melanoma, head and neck, liver or kidney cancer.

This clone was detected once. The chain has TRBV7-9 and TRBJ2-1, with D perhaps TRBD2 (5 bases). The CDR3 totals 16 residues. Germline V gives CDR1 SEHNR, CDR2 FQNEAQ (reference sequence). Trimming pared 5 bases from V and 4 bases from J, leaving 18 bases between. For the CDR3, the DNA is TGTGCCAGCAGCCCCCGAGGGTCCGAGCCTTACAATGAGCAGTTCTTC. It encodes CASSPRGSEPYNEQFF.

The chain has TRBV28 and TRBJ2-5; D unclear. Trimming removed 10 bases from V and 7 bases from J, with 16 bases in between. The CDR3 covers 12 residues. Per the germline V gene, CDR1 is MDHEN and CDR2 is SYDVKM. CDR3 amino acids: CATFTHLGTQYF. The CDR3 region has the DNA TGTGCCACCTTTACCCATTTGGGGACCCAGTACTTC. Variable domain in full (rest from reference TRBV28 and TRBJ2-5): DVKVTQSSRYLVKRTGEKVFLECVQDMDHENMFWYRQDPGLGLRLIYFSYDVKMKEKGDIPEGYSVSREKKERFSLILESASTNQTSMYLCATFTHLGTQYFGPGTRLLVL.

The genes are TRBV27 and TRBJ2-2; no firm D call. From germline, CDR1 is MNHEY and CDR2 SMNVEV (reference sequence). The CDR3 runs 12 residues. The germline V and J ends were trimmed by 5 bases and 2 bases, with 3 bases remaining between them. This chain's CDR3 is CASSPNTGELFF. The CDR3 DNA reads TGTGCCAGCAGTCCCAACACCGGGGAGCTGTTTTTT.